This TCR beta chain was captured in a study of Graves' ophthalmopathy and Graves' hyperthyroidism. Study-wide findings and caveats: Detected in blood as well were most expanded thyroid clonotypes with frequency above 0.001.

This clonotype was counted ten times or more. What it binds is unknown. The V end was cut by 4 bases, the J end by 0 bases, with 3 bases between. The CDR3 spans 11 residues. CDR1 and CDR2 from the germline V gene are GTSNPN and SVGIG (reference sequence). Ophthalmopathy absent within 18 months of follow-up marked hyperthyroidism as stable. Each hyperthyroidism patient was newly diagnosed, with under 2 months' duration, and aged 18 to 65. Clinicians made diagnoses from clinical symptoms, serum thyroxine, TRAb, thyroid ultrasound and orbital computed tomography. RNA transcripts provided the template for amplifying TCR beta CDR3 regions. In the first round, RT-PCR was carried out with HTBI primers, and a multiplex PCR formed the second round. Via MiXCR, TCRdb re-called the multiplex PCR reads, giving one row per CDR3 protein. Among under 800,000 distinct CDR3 sequences listed, 22% were seen once.

This receptor was obtained from a young woman with stable Graves' hyperthyroidism. Some clones in this sample may be carry-over from other donors' samples. The sequenced material came from peripheral blood. The rearrangement joins TRBV30 to TRBJ1-2; D uncertain. The CDR3 protein is CAWTSNYGYTF. As DNA, the CDR3 is TGTGCCTGGACCTCTAACTATGGCTACACCTTC. Filled out from reference TRBV30 and TRBJ1-2, the complete variable domain reads SQTIHQWPATLVQPVGSPLSLECTVEGTSNPNLYWYRQAAGRGLQLLFYSVGIGQISSEVPQNLSASRPQDRQFILSSKKLLLSDSGFYLCAWTSNYGYTFGSGTRLTVV.